The present entry profiles one T cell receptor beta chain with its context. The sample holds a few counts of this clonotype. Its target antigen remains unknown. Base-call qualities are not available, and no considerably larger clone is one nucleotide away. Receptor amplification or capture employed 5' RACE. The listed sequencing device is NextSeq 500. In the TCR library protocol, unique molecular identifiers were attached to individual cDNA molecules to correct for PCR bias and sequencing error. Both TCR alpha and beta chains were sequenced, and tight co-correlation was observed between alpha and beta sequence abundances in each sample. In the original analysis: V gene, J gene and CDR3 annotation of TCR sequences was performed with Decombinator V4. TCRs were defined as expanded if a significant change between any two time points was detected under a Poisson model with p below 0.0001. TCR abundances were normalised to the total number of TCRs sequenced per sample and were expressed as counts per million. TRAV1-2 paired with TRAJ12, TRAJ20 or TRAJ33 defined MAIT TCRs, while TRAV10 paired with TRAJ18 defined iNKT TCRs. VDJdb, accessed on 1 November 2021, was searched for TCRs annotated for CMV, EBV and SARS-CoV-2, and TCRs annotated for more than one antigen were excluded. TCRdb took the public reads, trimmed them with fastp at Q25, ran MiXCR for clone calling and kept in-frame beta chains. Rows are unified per CDR3 protein, each entry keeping the most common DNA and genes. The V and J calls follow TCRdb's processing rather than the paper's. This sample is represented by tens of thousands of distinct CDR3 sequences; 15% to 18% of them were singletons. Jointly, the top ten make up 9.5% to 15% of the sample.

Reading the germline V gene gives CDR1 SGHRS and CDR2 YFSETQ. The CDR3 spans 14 residues, from the cysteine through the phenylalanine. Only the CDR3 part of the read is kept: 42 bases, read in frame from the first base. V loses 1 base of germline sequence and J loses 4 bases, and the interval between the two ends is 9 bases. The data stem from a study of early T cells in non-severe SARS-CoV-2 infection (dated by TCRdb to the early 2020s). Describing the broader study: Bulk RNA from unsorted whole blood was used for TCR sequencing, so alpha and beta chains could not be paired. Beyond this particular receptor, the publication reports: Matching against VDJdb was skewed toward anti-spike CD8 responses, likely underestimated virus-specific expansions, and missed private and CD4 specificities.

The study was a case-control design nested within a healthcare worker cohort in London, UK, with weekly nasopharyngeal swab PCR tests and blood sampling. Healthcare workers were enrolled in the week of the UK lockdown, from 23 to 31 March 2020, and were followed every week for up to about 16 weeks. Sequencing input: whole blood. Recombination connected TRBV5-1 to TRBJ1-3, with the D gene call left open. The TCR originated in an adult who was a healthcare worker with PCR-confirmed SARS-CoV-2 infection or an uninfected control (not recorded which). The CDR3 amino acid sequence is: CASSLHGGGNTIYF. The bases are TGCGCCAGCAGCTTGCATGGAGGAGGAAACACCATATATTTT. When the CDR3 is completed using the reference TRBV5-1 and TRBJ1-3 genes on either side, the full variable domain is KAGVTQTPRYLIKTRGQQVTLSCSPISGHRSVSWYQQTPGQGLQFLFEYFSETQRNKGNFPGRFSGRQFSNSRSEMNVSTLELGDSALYLCASSLHGGGNTIYFGEGSWLTVV.